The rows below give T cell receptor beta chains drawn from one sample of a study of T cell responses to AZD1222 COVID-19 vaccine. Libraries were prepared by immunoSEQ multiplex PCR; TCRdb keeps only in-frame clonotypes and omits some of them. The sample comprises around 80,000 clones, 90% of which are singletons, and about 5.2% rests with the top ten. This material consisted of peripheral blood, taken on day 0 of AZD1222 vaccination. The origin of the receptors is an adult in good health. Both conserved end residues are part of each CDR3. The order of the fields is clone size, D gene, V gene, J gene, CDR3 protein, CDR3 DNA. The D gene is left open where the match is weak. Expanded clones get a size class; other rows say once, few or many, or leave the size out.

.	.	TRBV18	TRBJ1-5	CASSPERNQPQHF	TGTGCCAGCTCCCCGGAGCGTAATCAGCCCCAGCATTTT
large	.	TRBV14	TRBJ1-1	CASSQVTGITEAFF	TGTGCCAGCAGCCAAGTCACGGGGATAACTGAAGCTTTCTTT
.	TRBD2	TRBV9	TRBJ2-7	CASSVAGGSSYEQYF	TGTGCCAGCAGCGTAGCGGGGGGGTCTTCCTACGAGCAGTACTTC
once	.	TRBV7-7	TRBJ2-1	CASSPATGVYNEQFF	TGTGCTAGCAGTCCGGCGACGGGGGTCTACAATGAGCAGTTCTTC
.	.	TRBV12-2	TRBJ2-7	CASRRGQLDDEQYF	TGTGCAAGTCGCCGAGGGCAGCTAGATGACGAGCAGTACTTC
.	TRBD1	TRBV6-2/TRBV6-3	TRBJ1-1	CASSSQGYTEAFF	TGTGCCAGCAGTTCACAGGGGTACACTGAAGCTTTCTTT
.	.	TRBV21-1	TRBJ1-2	CASSGGGDRDNYGYTF	TGTGCCAGCAGCGGTGGCGGGGACAGGGATAACTATGGCTACACCTTC
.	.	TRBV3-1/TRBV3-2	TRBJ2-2	CASSQGSQGTGELFF	TGTGCCAGCAGCCAAGGGTCGCAGGGAACCGGGGAGCTGTTTTTT
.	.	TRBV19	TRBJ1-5	CASSIPGGGGNQPQHF	TGTGCCAGTAGTATCCCAGGCGGGGGAGGCAATCAGCCCCAGCATTTT
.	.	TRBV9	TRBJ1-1	CASGLGGDTEAFF	TGTGCCAGCGGTCTTGGGGGTGACACTGAAGCTTTCTTT
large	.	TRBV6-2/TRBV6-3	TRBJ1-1	CASSYGPNTEAFF	TGTGCCAGCAGTTACGGACCGAACACTGAAGCTTTCTTT
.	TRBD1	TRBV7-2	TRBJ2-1	CASSSTGGSTYNEQFF	TGTGCCAGCAGCTCGACAGGGGGCAGTACCTACAATGAGCAGTTCTTC
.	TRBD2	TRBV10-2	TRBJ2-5	CASSDGSGLWETQYF	TGCGCCAGCAGTGACGGTAGCGGGCTATGGGAGACCCAGTACTTC
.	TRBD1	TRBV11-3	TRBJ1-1	CASSLGQGPEAFF	TGTGCCAGCAGCTTGGGACAGGGGCCTGAAGCTTTCTTT
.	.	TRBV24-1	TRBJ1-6	CATSAGGYNSPLHF	TGTGCCACCAGTGCCGGGGGGTATAATTCACCCCTCCACTTT
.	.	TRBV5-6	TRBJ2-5	CASRGPYQETQYF	TGTGCCAGTCGTGGCCCGTACCAAGAGACCCAGTACTTC
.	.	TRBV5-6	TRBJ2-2	CASSFTAGVNTGELFF	TGTGCCAGCAGCTTTACAGCAGGGGTCAACACCGGGGAGCTGTTTTTT
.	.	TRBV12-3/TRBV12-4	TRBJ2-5	CASSRGPQETQYF	TGTGCCAGCAGTAGGGGACCCCAAGAGACCCAGTACTTC
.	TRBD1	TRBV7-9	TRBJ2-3	CASSLRTGDVLSTDTQYF	TGTGCCAGCAGTCTCAGGACAGGGGATGTTTTAAGCACAGATACGCAGTATTTT
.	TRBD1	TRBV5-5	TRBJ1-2	CASSPTDRGTFYGYTF	TGTGCCAGCAGCCCGACAGACAGGGGTACTTTCTATGGCTACACCTTC
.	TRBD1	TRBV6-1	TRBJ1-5	CASSDNRGLSNQPQHF	TGTGCCAGCAGTGATAACAGGGGGCTGAGCAATCAGCCCCAGCATTTT
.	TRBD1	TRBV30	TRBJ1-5	CAWRDRQGMGQPQHF	TGTGCCTGGAGAGACCGACAGGGGATGGGACAGCCCCAGCATTTT
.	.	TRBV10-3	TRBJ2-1	CAISESKGASPSSYNEQFF	TGTGCCATCAGTGAGTCGAAGGGTGCTAGCCCGAGCTCCTACAATGAGCAGTTCTTC
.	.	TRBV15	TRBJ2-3	CATSGTWGADTQYF	TGTGCCACCAGCGGCACGTGGGGCGCAGATACGCAGTATTTT
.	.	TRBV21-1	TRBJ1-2	CASSKRGKCYGYTF	TGTGCCAGCAGCAAACGGGGGAAGTGCTATGGCTACACCTTC
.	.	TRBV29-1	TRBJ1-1	CSAGPDGREAFF	TGCAGCGCTGGCCCCGACGGGAGGGAAGCTTTCTTT
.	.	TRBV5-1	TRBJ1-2	CASSPDGNMRMSYTF	TGCGCCAGCAGCCCGGACGGGAATATGCGTATGAGCTACACCTTC
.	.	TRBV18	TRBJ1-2	CASSPIREAYGYTF	TGTGCCAGCTCACCAATCAGGGAGGCCTATGGCTACACCTTC
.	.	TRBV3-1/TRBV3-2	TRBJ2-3	CASSTRDTRTDTQYF	TGTGCCAGCAGCACCCGGGACACTCGCACAGATACGCAGTATTTT
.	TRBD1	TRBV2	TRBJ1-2	CASRGQGNGYTF	TGTGCCAGCAGGGGACAGGGGAATGGCTACACCTTC
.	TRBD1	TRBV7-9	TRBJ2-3	CASSRQGALSTDTQYF	TGTGCCAGCAGCCGTCAGGGGGCCCTTAGCACAGATACGCAGTATTTT
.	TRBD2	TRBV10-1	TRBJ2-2	CASSEAGPGGTGELFF	TGCGCCAGCAGTGAAGCTGGCCCGGGAGGCACCGGGGAGCTGTTTTTT
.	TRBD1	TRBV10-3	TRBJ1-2	CAISGNTGGNGYTF	TGTGCCATCAGTGGGAACACAGGGGGGAATGGCTACACCTTC
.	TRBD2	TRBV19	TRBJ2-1	CASSMGAGGHNEQFF	TGTGCCAGTAGTATGGGAGCGGGGGGGCACAATGAGCAGTTCTTC
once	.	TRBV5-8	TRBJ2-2	CASSLVRAGELFF	TGTGCCAGCAGCTTGGTCAGGGCCGGGGAGCTGTTTTTT
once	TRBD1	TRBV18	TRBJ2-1	CASSPTGTGNNEQFF	TGTGCCAGCTCACCGACTGGGACAGGGAACAATGAGCAGTTCTTC